Below are 27 T cell receptor beta chains sequenced from a single sample in a study of T-cell reconstitution after alpha-beta-depleted transplantation in children. As it was prepared, the TCRbeta library received unique molecular identifiers. TCRdb itself ran the PCR reads through MiXCR, one entry per CDR3 protein. The repertoire includes about 500,000 distinct CDR3 sequences, approximately 30% of them detected once, and around 2.3% sits in the top ten. This material consisted of PBMCs from the stem cell graft donor, taken from the stem cell graft. The receptors were gathered from a human donor who donated a stem cell graft to a child with aplastic anemia.

The gene calls are TRBV4-3 and TRBJ1-1; D gene ambiguous. Trimming pared 0 bases from V and 0 bases from J, leaving 14 bases between. Germline loops: CDR1 LGHNA, CDR2 YSLEER. The CDR3 consists of 17 residues. The CDR3 DNA sequence: TGCGCCAGCAGCCAAGATTTAGCCGGGCCGATGAACACTGAAGCTTTCTTT. Its translation is CASSQDLAGPMNTEAFF.

The chain couples TRBV18 to TRBJ2-5; D gene ambiguous. The CDR3 sequence is 17 residues long. CDR1 and CDR2 (germline): KGHSH, LQKENI. Trimming took 0 bases from V and 0 from J, leaving 14 bases between them. The CDR3 here is CASSPPLTDWYQETQYF. CDR3 DNA: TGTGCCAGCTCACCACCGCTGACCGATTGGTACCAAGAGACCCAGTACTTC.

The sample holds a few counts of this clonotype. V usage is TRBV15 and J usage is TRBJ2-2; the D is unclear. The CDR3 is 12 residues long. The germline gives CDR1 LNHNV, CDR2 YYDKDF (reference sequence). V gave up 6 bases and J gave up 6 bases, with 8 bases separating them. CDR3 in amino acids: CATRDSPGELFF. DNA of the CDR3: TGTGCCACCAGAGATAGCCCCGGGGAGCTGTTTTTT.

This clonotype was seen more than once but under ten times. The rearrangement joins TRBV6-5 to TRBJ2-3, with D possibly TRBD2 on 5 matching bases. V lost 3 bases and J 0 bases, leaving 10 bases between the germline ends. Germline V gene sequence: CDR1 MNHEY, CDR2 SVGAGI. The CDR3 sequence is 15 residues long. CDR3 residues: CASSYEAASTDTQYF. CDR3 sequence (DNA): TGTGCCAGCAGTTATGAAGCGGCTAGCACAGATACGCAGTATTTT.

This clonotype occurred a few times. The rearrangement links TRBV7-2 to TRBJ2-1; 11 positions agree with TRBD2. Germline CDR1 and CDR2: SGHTA and FQGNSA. The CDR3 totals 17 residues. V shed 1 base, J shed 7 bases, and the junction held 9 bases outside the gene matches. The CDR3 DNA follows: TGTGCCAGCAGCTTAGGTAGACTAGCGGGATCAAGTAATGAGCAGTTCTTC. Translated, it gives CASSLGRLAGSSNEQFF.

A few counts support this clonotype. The J gene is TRBJ1-1, the V gene TRBV29-1; D gene ambiguous. The CDR3 is made up of 14 amino acids. The V end was cut by 2 bases, the J end by 0 bases, with 10 bases between. Germline V gives CDR1 SQVTM, CDR2 ANQGSEA. Here the CDR3 DNA reads TGCAGCGTTGAATATGGGCAGCTGAACACTGAAGCTTTCTTT. Protein product: CSVEYGQLNTEAFF.

The rearrangement links TRBV6-5 to TRBJ1-5, with D maybe TRBD1 (6 bases). Trimming left V 0 bases short and J 0 bases short, with 12 bases between. The CDR3 has 17 residues. Germline CDR1 MNHEY, CDR2 SVGAGI. In DNA form, the CDR3 reads TGTGCCAGCAGTTACTCGATAACAGGGAGTAGCAATCAGCCCCAGCATTTT. It yields the protein CASSYSITGSSNQPQHF.

This clonotype was seen a handful of times. The chain links TRBV20-1 to TRBJ2-4; 12 positions agree with TRBD2. The V gene end was trimmed by 6 bases and the J gene end by 3 bases; junction bases not matched to a gene: 6. This CDR3 is 15 amino acids long. In germline, CDR1 is DFQATT, CDR2 SNEGSKA (reference sequence). CDR3 amino acids: CSASLAGGSKNIQYF. The CDR3 DNA reads as TGCAGTGCCAGTCTAGCGGGAGGGAGCAAAAACATTCAGTACTTC.

The V gene is TRBV29-1, the J gene TRBJ2-1, with D tentatively TRBD2 (7 bases). CDR1 and CDR2 (germline): SQVTM, ANQGSEA. This CDR3 spans 14 amino acids. The V end was cut by 6 bases, the J end by 3 bases, with 15 bases between. The CDR3 region is CSVGGGSGYNEQFF. CDR3 DNA sequence: TGCAGCGTGGGGGGCGGGAGTGGCTACAATGAGCAGTTCTTC.

This clonotype came up a few times. The chain employs TRBV6-5 and TRBJ1-1, with TRBD1 matching over 7 bases. With 4 bases clipped from V and 1 base from J, the junction kept 3 bases outside the gene matches. The CDR3 extends over 14 amino acids. CDR1 is MNHEY and CDR2 is SVGAGI in the germline V gene. CDR3 DNA sequence: TGTGCCAGCAGTTGGGGGACAGAGAACACTGAAGCTTTCTTT. Its translation is CASSWGTENTEAFF.

The genes are TRBV28 and TRBJ2-1; possible D gene TRBD1, 6 bases. Germline V gene sequence: CDR1 MDHEN, CDR2 SYDVKM. The CDR3 is 15 residues long. V was cut by 6 bases and J by 8 bases, with 20 bases left in between. The CDR3: CASSLGAGDYDEQFF. DNA for the CDR3: TGTGCCAGCAGCCTTGGGGCAGGGGATTACGATGAGCAGTTCTTC.

This clonotype is a singleton in its sample. The gene calls are TRBV7-3 and TRBJ2-3; either TRBD1 or TRBD2 may fit D (6 bases each). V lost 5 bases to trimming and J lost 0 bases, with 12 bases between them. This CDR3 region has 15 residues. Germline values: CDR1 SGHTA, CDR2 FQGTGA. The CDR3: CASSPRGRSTDTQYF. CDR3 bases: TGTGCCAGCAGCCCCCGGGGGCGCAGCACAGATACGCAGTATTTT.

V usage is TRBV20-1 and J usage is TRBJ1-5; possibly TRBD1 for D (6 bases). With 1 base removed from V and 3 bases from J, the gap between germline ends came to 7 bases. CDR1 DFQATT and CDR2 SNEGSKA come from the germline V gene (reference sequence). The CDR3 consists of 13 residues. CDR3 sequence reads: CSARGTANQPQHF. CDR3 DNA sequence: TGCAGTGCTAGAGGGACAGCCAATCAGCCCCAGCATTTT.

This clonotype was counted between two and nine times. The J gene is TRBJ2-1, the V gene TRBV30; tentatively, D is TRBD1 or TRBD2 (5 bases each). Trimming removed 8 bases at V and 10 bases at J, with 18 bases between. Germline V CDR1 and CDR2: GTSNPN, SVGIG (reference sequence). The CDR3 has 12 residues. CDR3 DNA sequence: TGTGCCCTACAATCCTCGGGGCGGGAGCAGTTCTTC. Translating it yields CALQSSGREQFF.

This clonotype was seen only a few times. The genes are TRBV20-1 and TRBJ2-1; 11 nucleotides agree with TRBD2. This CDR3 contains 17 residues. Germline CDR1 is DFQATT and CDR2 is SNEGSKA (reference sequence). Germline trimming cut 0 bases from V and 4 bases from J; bases unmatched to any gene: 8. CDR3 nucleotide sequence: TGCAGTGCTAGAGATGTGAGACTAGCGGGAACTTACAATGAGCAGTTCTTC. The encoded protein is CSARDVRLAGTYNEQFF.

This clonotype has at least ten counts. The J gene is TRBJ2-4, the V gene TRBV20-1; TRBD1 aligns across 7 bases. Germline lookup yields CDR1 DFQATT and CDR2 SNEGSKA (reference sequence). The CDR3 extends over 14 amino acids. J was trimmed by 4 bases and V by 3 bases; bases with no gene match: 6. CDR3 sequence reads: CSASHRQGKNIQYF. In DNA form, the CDR3 reads TGCAGTGCTAGTCACCGACAGGGTAAAAACATTCAGTACTTC.

The V and J genes are TRBV7-3 and TRBJ1-1; 9 bases match TRBD1. Germline V gene lookup returns CDR1 SGHTA and CDR2 FQGTGA. The ends lost 2 bases at V and 4 bases at J; junction bases unmatched: 2. There are 14 residues in the CDR3. CDR3 sequence: CASSLEQGATEAFF. CDR3 nucleotides: TGTGCCAGCAGCTTAGAACAGGGGGCCACTGAAGCTTTCTTT.

This CDR3 is CASSLGSSDGSSGNTIYF. In DNA form, the CDR3 reads TGCGCCAGCAGCTTGGGCTCTTCGGACGGGAGCTCTGGAAACACCATATATTTT. V gene TRBV5-1 combines with J gene TRBJ1-3; D is uncertain. CDR1 and CDR2 from the germline V gene are SGHRS and YFSETQ. The CDR3 totals 18 residues. V lost 0 bases and J lost 0, with 16 bases in between.

The V and J genes are TRBV7-6 and TRBJ2-1; 14 nucleotides align to TRBD2. The germline gives CDR1 SGHVS, CDR2 FNYEAQ. This CDR3 contains 15 residues. The trim removed 3 bases at V and 8 bases at J, leaving 3 bases unmatched. The CDR3 is CASSFPTSGRDEQFF. The CDR3 DNA is TGTGCCAGCAGCTTTCCGACTAGCGGGAGGGATGAGCAGTTCTTC.

The chain uses TRBV12-2 and TRBJ2-5; TRBD1 was called by the table and not checked on the DNA. TRBV12-2 is listed as a pseudogene. This CDR3 comprises 15 residues. CDR3 residues: CASRFKWTVQETQYF. The CDR3 bases are TGTGCAAGTCGCTTTAAATGGACAGTCCAAGAGACCCAGTACTTC.

This clonotype has a handful of counts. The V and J genes are TRBV6-1 and TRBJ1-4; 7 nucleotides agree with TRBD1. V gave up 6 bases and J gave up 5 bases; unmatched junction bases: 9. The CDR3 is made up of 15 amino acids. Germline CDR1 MNHNS, CDR2 SASEGT. The CDR3 region has the DNA TGTGCCAGCAGGCTGTGGGACAGACCAAATGAAAAACTGTTTTTT. Protein product: CASRLWDRPNEKLFF.

This clonotype came up a few times. The chain employs TRBV7-9 and TRBJ2-5; D is unclear. The CDR3 is made up of 14 amino acids. Germline V gives CDR1 SEHNR, CDR2 FQNEAQ (reference sequence). The V and J ends lost 1 base and 3 bases respectively, with 9 bases between them. The CDR3 DNA follows: TGTGCCAGCAGCTTAGGGGGTCCAGAAGAGACCCAGTACTTC. It encodes CASSLGGPEETQYF.

The chain combines TRBV5-1 with TRBJ1-2; 8 bases match TRBD1. The CDR3 is 13 amino acids. V shed 3 bases and J 7 bases; nucleotides not matched to a gene: 5. Germline V CDR1 and CDR2: SGHRS, YFSETQ. The DNA of the CDR3 is TGCGCCAGCAGCTCCCCAGGGGGCCTTGGCTACACCTTC. Translated: CASSSPGGLGYTF.

The chain uses TRBV6-1 and TRBJ1-1; D is possibly TRBD1 (5 bases). The CDR3 loop spans 14 amino acids. Looked up from germline, CDR1 is MNHNS and CDR2 is SASEGT. V was clipped by 8 bases and J by 3 bases, with 16 bases between them. This CDR3 reads CASQIQVGDTEAFF. The CDR3 DNA follows: TGTGCCAGCCAAATCCAGGTGGGGGACACTGAAGCTTTCTTT.

As DNA, the CDR3 is TGTGCCAGCAGCCAAGCTCGGGGAGGGGGCTTTTATGGCTACACCTTC. Amino acid sequence: CASSQARGGGFYGYTF. This chain joins TRBV14 and TRBJ1-2; 7 bases agree with TRBD1. In germline, CDR1 is SGHDN, CDR2 FVKESK. Trimming at V came to 1 base and at J to 5 bases, leaving 10 bases not matched to a gene. This CDR3 spans 16 amino acids.

This clonotype was seen a few times. This chain connects TRBV6-5 to TRBJ2-5; perhaps TRBD1 as D (6 bases). CDR1 MNHEY and CDR2 SVGAGI come from the germline V gene. V was trimmed by 0 bases and J by 4 bases, leaving 18 bases between them. The CDR3 extends over 17 amino acids. The CDR3 DNA reads TGTGCCAGCAGTTACTCGAACCGTCGGACAGTAGGAGAGACCCAGTACTTC. This codes for CASSYSNRRTVGETQYF.

The chain combines TRBV28 with TRBJ1-2; 7 bases line up with TRBD1. Germline CDR1 is MDHEN and CDR2 is SYDVKM. The trim removed 3 bases at V and 0 bases at J, leaving 10 bases unmatched. The CDR3 has 17 amino acids. This chain's CDR3 is CASSLPTTGATNYGYTF. The CDR3 nucleotides read TGTGCCAGCAGTTTGCCTACTACAGGGGCTACTAACTATGGCTACACCTTC.